The 28 T cell receptor beta chains in this list originate from one sample, sequenced in a study of blood T cells in healthy people across ages. Using a J-beta primer mix together with a sample-barcoded 5' primer, a second PCR was run for about 7 to 12 cycles. TCRdb reprocessed the 5' RACE reads via MiXCR and lists one record per CDR3 protein. Among over 1,200,000 distinct CDR3 sequences listed, roughly 59% were seen once. Sequencing input: blood. The receptors come from a man aged 18 to 29 in good health.

On this clonotype: This may stem from a read error, because a much larger clone lies one nucleotide away. V usage is TRBV12-3 or TRBV12-4 and J usage is TRBJ2-3; 8 bases are a match to TRBD2. After removal of 1 base from V and 3 bases from J, the junction contained 3 bases not matched to a gene. CDR3 length equals 15 residues. The DNA for the CDR3 is TGTGCCAGCAGTTTAGTCTGCGGGAGGACAGATACGCAGTATTTT. Translated, it gives CASSLVCGRTDTQYF.

The V and J genes are TRBV10-3 and TRBJ1-2; no reliable D call. CDR3 length: 12 residues. In germline, CDR1 is ENHRY, CDR2 SYGVKD. V lost 6 bases and J 8 bases, leaving 13 bases between the germline ends. CDR3 nucleotide sequence: TGTGCCATCAGGAAAGAGGTGGGGGGCTACACCTTC. It encodes CAIRKEVGGYTF.

V usage is TRBV25-1 and J usage is TRBJ1-6; D gene ambiguous. V was cut by 2 bases and J by 10 bases, with 9 bases left in between. Germline V gene lookup returns CDR1 MGHDK and CDR2 SYGVNS. The length of the CDR3 is 13 residues. The CDR3 region is CASSEVGFSPLHF. For the CDR3, the DNA is TGTGCCAGCAGTGAAGTGGGGTTCTCACCCCTCCACTTT.

This chain joins TRBV6-5 and TRBJ2-7, with 8 bases fitting TRBD2. Losses at the gene ends were 10 bases for V and 3 bases for J; bases not matched to a gene: 8. The CDR3 spans 13 residues. Germline V CDR1 and CDR2: MNHEY, SVGAGI. Here the CDR3 DNA reads TGTGCCACCGGCTTAGCGGGGAACTACGAGCAGTACTTC. Its protein is CATGLAGNYEQYF.

This chain links TRBV7-2 with TRBJ2-7; D uncertain. The germline V and J ends were trimmed by 4 bases and 0 bases, with 10 bases remaining between them. CDR1 and CDR2 from the germline V gene are SGHTA and FQGNSA. The CDR3 runs 14 residues. This CDR3 is CASSSDGLSYEQYF. The CDR3 nucleotides read TGTGCCAGCAGCTCGGACGGGCTCTCCTACGAGCAGTACTTC.

This clonotype was found a few times. The chain recombines TRBV5-1 with TRBJ1-5; D is uncertain. CDR3 size: 13 residues. Germline values: CDR1 SGHRS, CDR2 YFSETQ. Trimming removed 4 bases at V and 3 bases at J, with 8 bases between. The CDR3 DNA sequence: TGCGCCAGCAGCGCCGACATCAATCAGCCCCAGCATTTT. Its translation is CASSADINQPQHF.

This chain links TRBV2 with TRBJ2-3; TRBD1 matches at 9 bases. With V trimmed by 6 bases and J by 6 bases, 7 bases remained unmatched. The CDR3 extends over 14 amino acids. Germline V CDR1 and CDR2: SNHLY, FYNNEI. The chain's CDR3 is CASRLWDRADTQYF. The CDR3 bases are TGTGCCAGCAGGCTATGGGACAGGGCCGATACGCAGTATTTT.

A few counts support this clonotype. The V and J genes are TRBV12-3 or TRBV12-4 and TRBJ1-2; 7 bases are a match to TRBD1. V dropped 5 bases and J dropped 8; count of bases not matched to a gene: 11. This CDR3 has 14 residues. The CDR3 DNA is TGTGCCAGCAGTCCCGACAGGGCTCCGGGGGGCTACACCTTC. Its translation: CASSPDRAPGGYTF.

The rearrangement links TRBV29-1 to TRBJ2-5; TRBD2 matches at 10 bases. Germline trimming cut 3 bases from V and 3 bases from J; bases unmatched to any gene: 4. This CDR3 spans 14 amino acids. Looked up from germline, CDR1 is SQVTM and CDR2 is ANQGSEA. This CDR3 is CSVELAGEEETQYF. CDR3 sequence (DNA): TGCAGCGTTGAGCTAGCGGGAGAAGAAGAGACCCAGTACTTC.

This chain links TRBV12-3 or TRBV12-4 with TRBJ2-1, with D perhaps being TRBD1 or TRBD2 (6 bases each). V was clipped by 6 bases and J by 3 bases, with 15 bases between them. The CDR3 is 15 amino acids. In DNA, the CDR3 is TGTGCCAGCAGCCCAAGGGGGGACGGCTACAATGAGCAGTTCTTC. Protein sequence: CASSPRGDGYNEQFF.

This clonotype has only a few counts. The chain employs TRBV4-3 and TRBJ2-7; possibly TRBD1 for D (6 bases). CDR1 LGHNA and CDR2 YSLEER come from the germline V gene. The CDR3 consists of 13 residues. V was pared by 6 bases and J by 3 bases, with 12 bases between. DNA of the CDR3: TGCGCCAGCAGTCGGGACACCAACTACGAGCAGTACTTC. Translated: CASSRDTNYEQYF.

The CDR3: CASSLGGGSPPNSPLHF. The CDR3, as DNA: TGTGCCAGCAGCTTAGGCGGGGGCTCCCCGCCTAATTCACCCCTCCACTTT. The chain employs TRBV11-2 and TRBJ1-6, with a possible D match to TRBD1 (6 bases). Per the germline V gene, CDR1 is SGHAT and CDR2 is FQNNGV. The length of the CDR3 is 17 residues. V lost 1 base and J lost 6, with 16 bases in between.

The chain combines TRBV20-1 with TRBJ2-2, with no clear D. The CDR3 sequence is 12 residues long. Germline CDR1 and CDR2: DFQATT and SNEGSKA (reference sequence). With 5 bases removed from V and 6 bases from J, the gap between germline ends came to 10 bases. The CDR3 nucleotides read TGCAGTGCTCGCGGATCCCCCGGGGAGCTGTTTTTT. Translation gives CSARGSPGELFF.

This chain joins TRBV5-6 and TRBJ2-1; 11 bases match TRBD2. This CDR3 is 17 amino acids long. Trimming removed 3 bases from V and 7 bases from J; junction bases left unmatched: 12. Germline V CDR1 and CDR2: SGHDT, YYEEEE. CDR3 nucleotide sequence: TGTGCCAGCAGCTACACTAGCGGGGGTCCCCCGAGGAATGAGCAGTTCTTC. Amino acid sequence: CASSYTSGGPPRNEQFF.

J is TRBJ2-4 and V is TRBV20-1; 9 nucleotides agree with TRBD1. The J call is doubtful: the DNA matches TRBJ2-5 better. This CDR3 spans 15 amino acids. Germline V lookup: CDR1 DFQATT, CDR2 SNEGSKA (reference sequence). The CDR3 loop reads CSAREPGTGKGTQYF. CDR3 coding DNA: TGCAGTGCTAGAGAGCCAGGGACAGGGAAGGGGACCCAGTACTTC.

Only a few counts were recorded for this clonotype. This chain connects TRBV6-6 to TRBJ1-2, with 7 bases that match TRBD1. With 10 bases clipped from V and 8 bases from J, the junction kept 7 bases outside the gene matches. The CDR3 is made up of 11 amino acids. Germline V gives CDR1 MNHNY, CDR2 SVGAGI (reference sequence). CDR3 sequence: CATQGVGGYTF. For the CDR3, the DNA is TGTGCCACCCAGGGGGTCGGGGGCTACACCTTC.

This clonotype was seen ten or more times. The J gene is TRBJ2-6, the V gene TRBV4-3, with TRBD2 identical over 7 bases. The J segment lost 2 bases and the V segment lost 1 base, leaving 8 bases of the junction unmatched. CDR1 and CDR2 (germline): LGHNA, YSLEER. The CDR3 has 18 residues. The CDR3 loop reads CASSQGGFGGTGANVLTF. In DNA, the CDR3 is TGCGCCAGCAGCCAAGGAGGGTTCGGGGGGACTGGGGCCAACGTCCTGACTTTC.

This clonotype is a singleton in its sample. The chain employs TRBV4-1 and TRBJ2-1; D call uncertain. Germline V gene lookup returns CDR1 MGHRA and CDR2 YSYEKL. V gave up 0 bases and J gave up 6 bases, with 6 bases separating them. CDR3 length: 13 residues. This CDR3 is CASSQDRINEQFF. The CDR3 nucleotides read TGCGCCAGCAGCCAAGATAGGATCAATGAGCAGTTCTTC.

In this sample, this clonotype turned up a few times. V and J are TRBV5-1 and TRBJ2-1, with TRBD2 matching 11 bases. The CDR3 extends over 18 amino acids. Germline trimming cut 4 bases from V and 8 bases from J; bases unmatched to any gene: 17. Germline V gives CDR1 SGHRS, CDR2 YFSETQ. The CDR3 DNA reads as TGCGCCAGCAGCCCGCGGAGTCGATCTAGCGGGAGGCCCGATGAGCAGTTCTTC. Its translation is CASSPRSRSSGRPDEQFF.

The rearrangement uses TRBV6-1 and TRBJ2-1; tentatively, D is TRBD1 (6 bases). The germline V gene has CDR1 MNHNS and CDR2 SASEGT. The V end was cut by 2 bases, the J end by 15 bases, with 23 bases between. The length of the CDR3 is 15 residues. For the CDR3, the DNA is TGTGCCAGCAGTGAATCCGGGACAACATACAATGAGTTGTTCTTC. Translating it yields CASSESGTTYNELFF.

This chain joins TRBV28 and TRBJ2-2; TRBD2 agrees at 8 bases. Germline-derived CDR1 and CDR2 are MDHEN and SYDVKM. This CDR3 has 16 residues. V lost 3 bases, J lost 4 bases, and 7 bases stayed unmatched. DNA for the CDR3: TGTGCCAGCAGTTTTCGGGGGGGTCGACTCACCGGGGAGCTGTTTTTT. It codes for CASSFRGGRLTGELFF.

The gene calls are TRBV11-2 and TRBJ2-6; 9 positions agree with TRBD1. In germline, CDR1 is SGHAT, CDR2 FQNNGV. J gave up 4 bases and V 5 bases, and 6 bases lay outside the gene matches. The CDR3 loop spans 16 amino acids. In DNA form, the CDR3 reads TGTGCCAGCAGCACATACAGGGGGCCGGGGGCCAACGTCCTGACTTTC. Encoded protein: CASSTYRGPGANVLTF. Supplemented by reference TRBV11-2 and TRBJ2-6, the full variable domain reads EAGVAQSPRYKIIEKRQSVAFWCNPISGHATLYWYQQILGQGPKLLIQFQNNGVVDDSQLPKDRFSAERLKGVDSTLKIQPAKLEDSAVYLCASSTYRGPGANVLTFGAGSRLTVL.

V gene TRBV7-9 combines with J gene TRBJ2-4; TRBD1 aligns across 10 bases. Gene TRBJ2-7 matches the end of the DNA better, so the J call may be wrong. Looked up from germline, CDR1 is SEHNR and CDR2 is FQNEAQ (reference sequence). The CDR3 sequence is 14 residues long. The CDR3 sequence is CASSRTTGGDEQYF. CDR3 bases: TGTGCCAGCAGCCGCACGACAGGGGGCGACGAGCAGTACTTC.

This clonotype was counted between two and nine times. The chain combines TRBV4-1 with TRBJ2-5; no reliable D call. This CDR3 comprises 15 residues. V lost 1 base and J 5 bases, leaving 14 bases between the germline ends. The germline gives CDR1 MGHRA, CDR2 YSYEKL. CDR3: CASSQVLNARETQYF. CDR3 sequence (DNA): TGCGCCAGCAGCCAAGTTCTGAATGCCCGGGAGACCCAGTACTTC.

The chain has TRBV13 and TRBJ2-4; D is possibly TRBD1 or TRBD2 (5 bases each). The J call may be mistaken, given a closer DNA end match to TRBJ2-5. This CDR3 has 18 residues. Looked up from germline, CDR1 is PRHDT and CDR2 is FYEKMQ (reference sequence). The CDR3 nucleotides read TGTGCCAGCAGCTTTACCCTCGGTGAAGGGACGTCACAAGAGACCCAGTACTTC. As protein: CASSFTLGEGTSQETQYF.

A few counts support this clonotype. The chain employs TRBV29-1 and TRBJ2-7; the D is unclear. V was clipped by 0 bases and J by 1 base, with 7 bases between them. This CDR3 is built from 13 residues. The germline V gene has CDR1 SQVTM and CDR2 ANQGSEA. CDR3 residues: CSVEETDSYEQYF. The DNA for the CDR3 is TGCAGCGTTGAAGAGACGGATTCCTACGAGCAGTACTTC.

The chain uses TRBV20-1 and TRBJ2-7, with TRBD1 identical over 9 bases. CDR1 is DFQATT, CDR2 SNEGSKA, per germline (reference sequence). This CDR3 is built from 14 residues. The ends lost 3 bases at V and 5 bases at J; junction bases unmatched: 8. The CDR3 spells CSASPQGAVDEQYF. The CDR3 DNA reads as TGCAGTGCTAGTCCACAGGGGGCTGTCGACGAGCAGTACTTC.

CDR3 nucleotide sequence: TGTGCCAGCAGCCCGGACAGGTTCCACCTCCATGAGCAGTTCTTC. Protein sequence: CASSPDRFHLHEQFF. J is TRBJ2-1 and V is TRBV13; TRBD1 matches 7 bases. Germline-derived CDR1 and CDR2 are PRHDT and FYEKMQ (reference sequence). J was trimmed by 8 bases and V by 5 bases; bases with no gene match: 12. The CDR3 length is 15 residues.